The clone carrying this T cell receptor (beta chain) was seen more than once but under ten times. The data were taken from a study of response to subunit inactivated influenza vaccine. The CDR3 length is 14 residues. The germline V gene has CDR1 SGDLS and CDR2 YYNGEE. Trimming shortened V by 8 bases and J by 4 bases, and 13 bases separated the two germline ends. Each CDR3 protein is one row after TCRdb ran MiXCR on the RT-PCR reads. The table includes 150,000 to 200,000 distinct CDR3 sequences, approximately 12% detected once. This same sample was also part of a study on T cells expressing NK-cell markers. That source notes: Generation of TCR beta cDNA was performed by 5'RACE template switching incorporating UMIs.

The gene calls are TRBV9 and TRBJ1-6; D gene uncertain. Sequenced material: CD8+ T cells sorted from PBMCs, taken about 12 days after vaccination. The source of this sequence is a man aged 45-60 years who received an inactivated influenza vaccine. The CDR3 loop is CASAKTEYNSPLHF. CDR3 in DNA: TGTGCCAGTGCAAAGACGGAATATAATTCACCCCTCCACTTT.